This T cell receptor (beta chain) was recovered during a study of T cell repertoires in ileal Crohn's disease. At the level of the study: Median disease duration was about eight years; roughly 35% smoked at surgery. Biopsies of the neoterminal ileum at postoperative colonoscopy form M6 samples.

Assay: immunoSEQ multiplex PCR; the TCRdb copy retains only in-frame clones and omits some. This sample yields about 62,000 clones, of which about 89% are seen a single time; roughly 2% belongs to the top ten. Between the trimmed V and J ends, which lost 5 bases and 0 bases, there was a span of 14 bases. From germline, CDR1 is MNHNY and CDR2 SVGAGI (reference sequence). The CDR3 is made up of 16 amino acids. Time point noted: neoterminal ileum biopsy at postoperative endoscopy, about 6 months after surgery. This clonotype originated in an adult with Crohn's disease. What was sequenced was ileal tissue. The chain recombines TRBV6-6 with TRBJ1-5; D is undetermined. The CDR3 is CASSTGGSYSNQPQHF. Here the CDR3 DNA reads TGTGCCAGCAGTACGGGAGGCTCATATAGCAATCAGCCCCAGCATTTT.